This T cell receptor beta chain was identified during a study of blood T cell repertoires in COVID-19. Overall study context: Sites across the United States, Italy and Spain contributed samples from acute and convalescent COVID-19. Sample material is recorded as cDNA or gDNA derived from T cells, B-cell-depleted T cells, or PBMCs.

Study processing details: Counts of nucleated cells, estimated from reference gene primer amplification, were obtained. Some clones are missing from TCRdb's copy, which holds only in-frame ones; the method was immunoSEQ multiplex PCR. Clone size and V and J calls were adopted from that table, with D and trimming inferred from the DNA. The sample holds 120,000 to 150,000 clones, roughly 89% seen once. V was clipped by 1 base and J by 7 bases, with 16 bases between them. This CDR3 has 15 residues. Looked up from germline, CDR1 is SEHNR and CDR2 is FQNEAQ (reference sequence). The source material was peripheral blood. This chain uses TRBV7-9 with TRBJ1-1; maybe TRBD1 (6 bases). The receptor's source is a woman aged 50 to 60 with acute or convalescent COVID-19. DNA for the CDR3: TGTGCCAGCAGCTTAGGGTGGGGACACTTTATTGAAGCTTTCTTT. Translating gives CASSLGWGHFIEAFF.